This passage covers 24 T cell receptor beta chains from one sample sequenced in a study of cytomegalovirus exposure and HLA in healthy donors. PCR used 60 Vbeta primers and 13 Jbeta primers. Data came from immunoSEQ multiplex PCR; TCRdb stores just in-frame clones and leaves some out. The sample table sets out tens of thousands of clones. The specimen was PBMCs. The origin of the receptors is a man aged 18-30 years in good health and CMV-seropositive.

The chain couples TRBV10-3 to TRBJ2-7; TRBD2 matches 8 bases. Unmatched junction bases numbered 11, after V lost 6 bases and J lost 4 bases. This CDR3 spans 15 amino acids. CDR1 is ENHRY and CDR2 is SYGVKD in the germline V gene. The CDR3 region is CAIRESGSNIYEQYF. The DNA of the CDR3 is TGTGCCATCAGAGAGAGCGGGAGTAATATATACGAGCAGTACTTC.

The V gene is TRBV11-3, the J gene TRBJ2-3, with 10 nucleotides matching TRBD2. Germline values: CDR1 SGHNT, CDR2 YENEEA. The CDR3 consists of 17 residues. V lost 3 bases and J lost 2; bases outside the gene matches: 8. CDR3 in amino acids: CASSFTGTSVATDTQYF. CDR3 bases: TGTGCCAGCAGCTTTACCGGGACTAGCGTAGCCACAGATACGCAGTATTTT.

The chain links TRBV27 to TRBJ1-1, with D tentatively TRBD1 (6 bases). V was shortened by 3 bases and J by 4 bases, with 12 bases between the two germline ends. Germline assignment: CDR1 MNHEY and CDR2 SMNVEV (reference sequence). This CDR3 spans 14 amino acids. The CDR3 here is CASSFQGFGTEAFF. CDR3 nucleotide sequence: TGTGCCAGCAGTTTTCAGGGGTTCGGCACTGAAGCTTTCTTT.

This sequence joins TRBV27 and TRBJ2-3; D call uncertain. The germline gives CDR1 MNHEY, CDR2 SMNVEV (reference sequence). The length of the CDR3 is 15 residues. Trimming stripped 4 bases from V and 3 bases from J, with 14 bases between. CDR3 nucleotides: TGTGCCAGCAGTTCCCTTGGTGTTGCGACAGATACGCAGTATTTT. Translating gives CASSSLGVATDTQYF.

This chain uses TRBV19 with TRBJ2-7; unclear D gene. The CDR3 length is 17 residues. Germline-derived CDR1 and CDR2 are LNHDA and SQIVND (reference sequence). Trimming removed 5 bases at V and 2 bases at J, with 22 bases between. The CDR3: CASSPRDLSKRTYEQYF. Here the CDR3 DNA reads TGTGCCAGTAGTCCCCGTGATCTAAGCAAACGAACCTACGAGCAGTACTTC.

The chain couples TRBV5-1 to TRBJ1-1; maybe TRBD1 (6 bases). CDR3 length equals 15 residues. V lost 1 base and J 1 base, leaving 11 bases between the germline ends. Germline lookup yields CDR1 SGHRS and CDR2 YFSETQ. CDR3 nucleotides: TGCGCCAGCAGCTTGTACCCAGGGGCGAACACTGAAGCTTTCTTT. It is translated as CASSLYPGANTEAFF.

The V call is TRBV13, the J call TRBJ2-7; a possible D gene is TRBD2 (5 bases). The V and J ends lost 5 bases and 1 base respectively, with 12 bases between them. Germline V gene lookup returns CDR1 PRHDT and CDR2 FYEKMQ (reference sequence). This CDR3 comprises 14 residues. The CDR3 sequence is CASSPTRPSYEQYF. CDR3 DNA sequence: TGTGCCAGCAGCCCCACTAGGCCATCCTACGAGCAGTACTTC.

CDR3 in amino acids: CASSPTGADNEKLFF. The CDR3, as DNA: TGTGCCAGCAGCCCCACAGGGGCGGATAATGAAAAACTGTTTTTT. The chain combines TRBV11-2 with TRBJ1-4, with 7 bases that match TRBD1. Losses at the gene ends were 5 bases for V and 4 bases for J; bases not matched to a gene: 7. This CDR3 has 15 amino acids. Germline V gene lookup returns CDR1 SGHAT and CDR2 FQNNGV.

A word on this clone: Other DNA sequences in this specimen translate into the identical CDR3. V and J are TRBV6-6 and TRBJ2-7, with 7 bases fitting TRBD1. V trimming: 7 bases; J trimming: 4 bases; junction bases outside the gene matches: 4. CDR1 and CDR2 (germline): MNHNY, SVGAGI (reference sequence). The CDR3 runs 12 residues. CDR3 bases: TGTGCCAGCAAGGGGGCCGGGTACGAGCAGTACTTC. It translates to CASKGAGYEQYF.

The rearrangement joins TRBV27 to TRBJ2-1; 7 bases align to TRBD2. V was pared by 3 bases and J by 4 bases, with 3 bases of the junction left unmatched. This CDR3 region has 14 residues. From germline, CDR1 is MNHEY and CDR2 SMNVEV (reference sequence). The CDR3 sequence: CASSLAGEYNEQFF. As DNA, the CDR3 is TGTGCCAGCAGTTTGGCGGGAGAGTACAATGAGCAGTTCTTC.

The rearrangement links TRBV9 to TRBJ2-1; 7 bases map to TRBD2. This CDR3 is built from 15 residues. The trim removed 0 bases at V and 6 bases at J, leaving 6 bases unmatched. Per the germline V gene, CDR1 is SGDLS and CDR2 is YYNGEE. The CDR3 region has the DNA TGTGCCAGCAGCGTAGGGGAGGGCCCTCGCAATGAGCAGTTCTTC. The encoded protein is CASSVGEGPRNEQFF.

V and J are TRBV19 and TRBJ2-3, with 10 positions matching TRBD2. J lost 3 bases, V lost 8 bases, and 5 bases had no gene match. The length of the CDR3 is 14 residues. Germline CDR1 reads LNHDA; CDR2 reads SQIVND (reference sequence). This CDR3 reads CASGPGLATDTQYF. CDR3 DNA sequence: TGTGCCAGTGGACCGGGACTAGCGACAGATACGCAGTATTTT.

The chain is built from TRBV4-1 and TRBJ2-5, with TRBD2 as a possible D gene (6 bases). CDR3 length equals 14 residues. Germline V gene sequence: CDR1 MGHRA, CDR2 YSYEKL. The V and J ends lost 7 bases and 5 bases respectively, with 17 bases between them. DNA of the CDR3: TGCGCCAGCAACCCGGGCCAAGGAGGGGAGACCCAGTACTTC. Amino acids: CASNPGQGGETQYF.

This rearrangement joins TRBV6-5 to TRBJ2-5; 7 positions match TRBD1. The end of the DNA aligns better with TRBJ2-7, so the J call may be wrong. The CDR3 sequence is 14 residues long. The germline gives CDR1 MNHEY, CDR2 SVGAGI. CDR3 loop: CASRLDRVSYEQYF. CDR3 nucleotide sequence: TGTGCCAGCAGACTCGACAGGGTCTCCTACGAGCAGTACTTC.

The CDR3 here is CASSPQTGELFF. CDR3 nucleotide sequence: TGTGCCAGCAGCCCTCAGACCGGGGAGCTGTTTTTT. The chain uses TRBV11-3 and TRBJ2-2; D gene unclear. Germline CDR1 SGHNT, CDR2 YENEEA. The CDR3 consists of 12 residues. Deletions cut 5 bases from V and 5 bases from J, with 6 bases between.

The chain has TRBV6-1 and TRBJ1-1; TRBD1 agrees at 7 bases. The CDR3 totals 14 residues. Germline CDR1 MNHNS, CDR2 SASEGT. V lost 6 bases, J lost 1 base, and 5 bases stayed unmatched. The CDR3 DNA reads as TGTGCCAGCAGGGACAGGCCGTCGAACACTGAAGCTTTCTTT. It codes for CASRDRPSNTEAFF.

The J gene is TRBJ2-5, the V gene TRBV25-1, with a possible D match to TRBD2 (5 bases). With 4 bases removed from V and 2 bases from J, the gap between germline ends came to 8 bases. CDR1 is MGHDK and CDR2 is SYGVNS in the germline V gene. This CDR3 is 13 amino acids long. DNA for the CDR3: TGTGCCAGCAGTGGAGGGAGACAAGAGACCCAGTACTTC. It encodes CASSGGRQETQYF.

This chain uses TRBV10-2 with TRBJ2-3; 9 bases map to TRBD1. CDR1 WSHSY and CDR2 SAAADI come from the germline V gene. V lost 8 bases, J lost 5 bases, and 14 bases stayed unmatched. CDR3 length: 16 residues. The CDR3 DNA reads as TGCGCCAGCCGTTCCTCATTGACAGGGGGTGTAGATACGCAGTATTTT. Protein sequence: CASRSSLTGGVDTQYF.

J is TRBJ1-2 and V is TRBV4-1; D is undetermined. Germline V gene data show CDR1 as MGHRA and CDR2 as YSYEKL. Between the trimmed V and J ends, which lost 0 bases and 5 bases, there was a span of 13 bases. The length of the CDR3 is 15 residues. CDR3 in amino acids: CASSQDLKQLYGYTF. Here the CDR3 DNA reads TGCGCCAGCAGCCAAGATTTGAAACAGTTATATGGCTACACCTTC.

This clone is medium-sized by frequency. The chain recombines TRBV19 with TRBJ2-5; TRBD2 is a possible D gene (5 bases). V was trimmed by 6 bases and J by 4 bases, leaving 9 bases between them. The CDR3 runs 12 residues. Per germline, CDR1 LNHDA and CDR2 SQIVND (reference sequence). CDR3 nucleotides: TGTGCCAGTAGACAGAGCGGAGAGACCCAGTACTTC. Its translation: CASRQSGETQYF. The full variable domain, in which reference TRBV19 and TRBJ2-5 provide the parts outside the CDR3, is DGGITQSPKYLFRKEGQNVTLSCEQNLNHDAMYWYRQDPGQGLRLIYYSQIVNDFQKGDIAEGYSVSREKKESFPLTVTSAQKNPTAFYLCASRQSGETQYFGPGTRLLVL.

The rearrangement joins TRBV30 to TRBJ1-3, with 8 nucleotides matching TRBD1. The ends lost 2 bases at V and 7 bases at J; junction bases unmatched: 4. The CDR3 spans 13 residues. CDR1 GTSNPN and CDR2 SVGIG come from the germline V gene (reference sequence). The CDR3 protein is CAWSRWTGNTIYF. CDR3 in DNA: TGTGCCTGGAGTAGGTGGACAGGGAACACCATATATTTT.

The rearrangement joins TRBV19 to TRBJ1-1; TRBD1 might be the D (6 bases). The V end was cut by 4 bases, the J end by 0 bases, with 9 bases between. CDR3 length: 14 residues. CDR1 LNHDA and CDR2 SQIVND come from the germline V gene (reference sequence). This chain's CDR3 is CASSNRQVNTEAFF. DNA for the CDR3: TGTGCCAGTAGTAACAGACAGGTGAACACTGAAGCTTTCTTT. Looking up the rest from reference TRBV19 and TRBJ1-1 gives the full variable domain: DGGITQSPKYLFRKEGQNVTLSCEQNLNHDAMYWYRQDPGQGLRLIYYSQIVNDFQKGDIAEGYSVSREKKESFPLTVTSAQKNPTAFYLCASSNRQVNTEAFFGQGTRLTVV.

The chain links TRBV6-5 to TRBJ1-2; 7 bases line up with TRBD1. This CDR3 has 15 amino acids. From germline, CDR1 is MNHEY and CDR2 SVGAGI. Trimming at V came to 6 bases and at J to 4 bases, leaving 11 bases not matched to a gene. The CDR3 coding sequence is TGTGCCAGCAGCAGAGACAGGGAAGGGGGCTATGGCTACACCTTC. Translating it yields CASSRDREGGYGYTF.

CDR3 region: CASSQTGQSNQPQHF. The DNA of the CDR3 is TGTGCCAGCAGCCAAACGGGACAGTCCAATCAGCCCCAGCATTTT. The chain is built from TRBV7-2 and TRBJ1-5, with 7 bases matching TRBD1. CDR3 size: 15 residues. CDR1 is SGHTA, CDR2 FQGNSA, per germline. The V gene end was trimmed by 5 bases and the J gene end by 3 bases; junction bases not matched to a gene: 7.